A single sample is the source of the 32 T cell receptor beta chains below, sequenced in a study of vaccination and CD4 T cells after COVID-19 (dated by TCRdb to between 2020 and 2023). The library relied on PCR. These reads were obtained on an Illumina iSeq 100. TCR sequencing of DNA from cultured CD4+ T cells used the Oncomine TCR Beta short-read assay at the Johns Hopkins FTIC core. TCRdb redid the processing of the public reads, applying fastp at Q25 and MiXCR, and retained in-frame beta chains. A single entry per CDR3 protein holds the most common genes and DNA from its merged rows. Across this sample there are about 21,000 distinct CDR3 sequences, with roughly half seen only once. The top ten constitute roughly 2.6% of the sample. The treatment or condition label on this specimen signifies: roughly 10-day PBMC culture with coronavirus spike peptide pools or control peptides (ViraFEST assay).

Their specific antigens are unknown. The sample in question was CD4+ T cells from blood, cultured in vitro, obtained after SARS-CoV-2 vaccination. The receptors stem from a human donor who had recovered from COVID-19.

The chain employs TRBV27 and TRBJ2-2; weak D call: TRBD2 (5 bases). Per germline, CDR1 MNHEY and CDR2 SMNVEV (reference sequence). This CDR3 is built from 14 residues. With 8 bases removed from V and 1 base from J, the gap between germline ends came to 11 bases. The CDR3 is CASGGHMNTGELFF. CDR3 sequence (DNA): TGTGCCAGCGGAGGCCATATGAACACCGGGGAGCTGTTTTTT.

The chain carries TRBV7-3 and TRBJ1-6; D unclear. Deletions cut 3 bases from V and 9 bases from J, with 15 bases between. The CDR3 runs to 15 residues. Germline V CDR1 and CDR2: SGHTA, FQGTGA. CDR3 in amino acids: CASSLGTPQSSPLHF. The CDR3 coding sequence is TGTGCCAGCAGCTTGGGTACTCCTCAGAGTTCACCCCTCCACTTT.

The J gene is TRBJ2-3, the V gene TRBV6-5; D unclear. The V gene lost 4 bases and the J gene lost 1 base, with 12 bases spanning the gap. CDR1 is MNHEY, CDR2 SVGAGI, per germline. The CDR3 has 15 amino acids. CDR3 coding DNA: TGTGCCAGCAGTTTGGGCCGTGCCGGCACAGATACGCAGTATTTT. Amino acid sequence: CASSLGRAGTDTQYF.

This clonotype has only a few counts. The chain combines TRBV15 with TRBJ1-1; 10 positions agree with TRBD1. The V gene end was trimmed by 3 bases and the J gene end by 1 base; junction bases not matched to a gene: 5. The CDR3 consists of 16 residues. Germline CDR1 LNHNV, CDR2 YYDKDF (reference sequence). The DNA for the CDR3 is TGTGCCACCAGCAGCGACAGGGGGCTACGGAACACTGAAGCTTTCTTT. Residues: CATSSDRGLRNTEAFF.

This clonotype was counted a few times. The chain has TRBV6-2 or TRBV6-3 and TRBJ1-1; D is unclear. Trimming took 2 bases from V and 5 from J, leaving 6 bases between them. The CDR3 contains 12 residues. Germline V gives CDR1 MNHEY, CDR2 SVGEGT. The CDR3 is CASSYRWTEAFF. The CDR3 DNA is TGTGCCAGCAGTTACCGATGGACTGAAGCTTTCTTT.

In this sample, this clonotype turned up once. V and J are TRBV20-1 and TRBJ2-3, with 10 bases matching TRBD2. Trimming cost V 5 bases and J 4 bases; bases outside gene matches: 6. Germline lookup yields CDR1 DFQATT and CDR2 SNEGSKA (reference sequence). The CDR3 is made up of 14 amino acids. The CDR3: CSADSGRRPDTQYF. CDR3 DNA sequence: TGCAGTGCTGATAGCGGGAGGCGCCCAGATACGCAGTATTTT.

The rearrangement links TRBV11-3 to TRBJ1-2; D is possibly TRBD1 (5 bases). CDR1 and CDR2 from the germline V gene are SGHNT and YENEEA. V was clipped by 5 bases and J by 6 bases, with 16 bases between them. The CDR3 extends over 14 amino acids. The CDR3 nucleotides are TGTGCCAGCAGCGCGCCCGGGGCCTTCGATGGCTACACCTTC. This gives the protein CASSAPGAFDGYTF.

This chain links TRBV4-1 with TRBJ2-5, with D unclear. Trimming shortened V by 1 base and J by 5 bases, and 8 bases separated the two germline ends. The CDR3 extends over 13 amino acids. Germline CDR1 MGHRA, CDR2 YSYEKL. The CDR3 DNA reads TGCGCCAGCAGCCAAGGGGGTCGCGAGACCCAGTACTTC. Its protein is CASSQGGRETQYF.

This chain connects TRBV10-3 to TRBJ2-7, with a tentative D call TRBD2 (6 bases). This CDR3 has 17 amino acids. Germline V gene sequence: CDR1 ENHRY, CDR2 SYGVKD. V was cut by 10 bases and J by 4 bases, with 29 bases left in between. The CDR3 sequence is CATIPSRGALATYEQYF. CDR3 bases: TGTGCCACCATCCCCTCGCGCGGGGCGCTGGCAACTTACGAGCAGTACTTC.

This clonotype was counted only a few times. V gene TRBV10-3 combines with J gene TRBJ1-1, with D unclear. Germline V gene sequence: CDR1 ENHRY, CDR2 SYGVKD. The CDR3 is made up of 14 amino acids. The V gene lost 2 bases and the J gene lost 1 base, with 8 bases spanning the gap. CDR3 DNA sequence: TGTGCCATCAGTGAGCCTCTGAGGAACACTGAAGCTTTCTTT. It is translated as CAISEPLRNTEAFF.

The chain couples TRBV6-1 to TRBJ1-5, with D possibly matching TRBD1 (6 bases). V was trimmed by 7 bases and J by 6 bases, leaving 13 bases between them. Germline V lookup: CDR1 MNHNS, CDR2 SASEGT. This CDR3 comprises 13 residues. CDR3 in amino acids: CASKSSRGQPQHF. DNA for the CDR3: TGTGCCAGCAAATCTTCCAGGGGTCAGCCCCAGCATTTT.

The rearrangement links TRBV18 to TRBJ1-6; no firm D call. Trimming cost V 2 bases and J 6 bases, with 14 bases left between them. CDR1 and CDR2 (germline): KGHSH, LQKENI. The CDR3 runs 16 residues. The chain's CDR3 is CASSPVTQVGNSPLHF. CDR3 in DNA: TGTGCCAGCTCACCAGTGACCCAAGTGGGTAATTCACCCCTCCACTTT.

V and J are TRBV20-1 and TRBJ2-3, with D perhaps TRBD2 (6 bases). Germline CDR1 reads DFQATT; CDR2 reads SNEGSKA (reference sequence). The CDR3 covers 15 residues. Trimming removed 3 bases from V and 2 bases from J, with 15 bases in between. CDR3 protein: CSARGVSGNTDTQYF. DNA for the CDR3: TGCAGTGCTAGGGGCGTTAGCGGAAACACAGATACGCAGTATTTT.

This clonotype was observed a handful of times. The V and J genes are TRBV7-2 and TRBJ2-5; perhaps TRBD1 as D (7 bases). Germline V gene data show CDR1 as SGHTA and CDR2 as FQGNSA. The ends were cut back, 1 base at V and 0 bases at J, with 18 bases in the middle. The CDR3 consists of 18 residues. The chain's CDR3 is CASSLDPGAGGYQETQYF. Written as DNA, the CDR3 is TGTGCCAGCAGCTTAGATCCGGGGGCAGGGGGGTACCAAGAGACCCAGTACTTC.

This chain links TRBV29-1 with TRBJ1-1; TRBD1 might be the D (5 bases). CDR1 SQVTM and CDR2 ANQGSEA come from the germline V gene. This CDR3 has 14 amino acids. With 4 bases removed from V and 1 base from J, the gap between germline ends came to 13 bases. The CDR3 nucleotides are TGCAGCGTTGTGGGGGTGAATAGGAACACTGAAGCTTTCTTT. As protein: CSVVGVNRNTEAFF.

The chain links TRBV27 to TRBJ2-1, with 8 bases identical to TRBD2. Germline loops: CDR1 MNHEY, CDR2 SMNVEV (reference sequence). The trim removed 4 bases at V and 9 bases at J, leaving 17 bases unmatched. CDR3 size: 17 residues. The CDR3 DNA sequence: TGTGCCAGCAGTTCACCTACTACAGCGGGGGCTCCTATTGAGCAGTTCTTC. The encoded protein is CASSSPTTAGAPIEQFF.

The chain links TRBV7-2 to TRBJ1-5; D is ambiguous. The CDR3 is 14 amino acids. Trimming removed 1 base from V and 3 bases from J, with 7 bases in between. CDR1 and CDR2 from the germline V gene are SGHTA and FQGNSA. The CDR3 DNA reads TGTGCCAGCAGCTTAGTGACCGCCAATCAGCCCCAGCATTTT. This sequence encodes CASSLVTANQPQHF.

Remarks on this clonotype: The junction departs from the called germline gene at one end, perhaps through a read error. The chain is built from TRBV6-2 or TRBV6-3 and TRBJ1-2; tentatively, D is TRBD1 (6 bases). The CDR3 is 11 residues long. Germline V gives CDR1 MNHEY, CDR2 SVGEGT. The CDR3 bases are TGTGCCAGCAGCACTCCCCCGGGACACCTCTTC. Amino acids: CASSTPPGHLF.

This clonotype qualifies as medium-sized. The CDR3 is CSARLTSGRGTQYF. The CDR3 DNA is TGCAGTGCTAGACTGACTAGCGGGCGGGGTACGCAGTATTTT. V is TRBV20-1 and J is TRBJ2-3, with 10 positions matching TRBD2. CDR1 DFQATT and CDR2 SNEGSKA come from the germline V gene (reference sequence). V lost 2 bases, J lost 8 bases, and 7 bases stayed unmatched. The CDR3 runs to 14 residues.

The CDR3 loop is CASSRGSENEKLFF. The CDR3 region has the DNA TGTGCCAGCAGTCGGGGGTCGGAGAATGAAAAACTGTTTTTT. V and J are TRBV6-1 and TRBJ1-4; possible D gene TRBD1, 5 bases. V gave up 5 bases and J gave up 5 bases, with 12 bases separating them. Germline CDR1 reads MNHNS; CDR2 reads SASEGT. The CDR3 spans 14 residues.

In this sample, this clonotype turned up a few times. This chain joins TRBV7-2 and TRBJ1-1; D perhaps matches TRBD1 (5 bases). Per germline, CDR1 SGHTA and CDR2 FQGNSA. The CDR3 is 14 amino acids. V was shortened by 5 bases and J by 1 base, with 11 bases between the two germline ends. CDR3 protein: CASSPGTENTEAFF. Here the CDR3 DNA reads TGTGCCAGCAGCCCGGGGACGGAGAACACTGAAGCTTTCTTT.

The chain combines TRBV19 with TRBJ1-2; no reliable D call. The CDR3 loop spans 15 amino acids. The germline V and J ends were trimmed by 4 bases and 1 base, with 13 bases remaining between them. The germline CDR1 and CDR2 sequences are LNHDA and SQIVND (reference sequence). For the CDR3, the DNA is TGTGCCAGTAGTAAGGGAGGTCTACTTAACTATGGCTACACCTTC. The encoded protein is CASSKGGLLNYGYTF.

The CDR3, as DNA: TGTGCCACCAGTGATCCCGGACTAGCGGGAGTACTGTTCTTC. This gives the protein CATSDPGLAGVLFF. The chain is built from TRBV24-1 and TRBJ2-1, with 13 nucleotides matching TRBD2. CDR1 KGHDR and CDR2 SFDVKD come from the germline V gene. V was clipped by 3 bases and J by 15 bases; unmatched bases: 7. The CDR3 has 14 amino acids.

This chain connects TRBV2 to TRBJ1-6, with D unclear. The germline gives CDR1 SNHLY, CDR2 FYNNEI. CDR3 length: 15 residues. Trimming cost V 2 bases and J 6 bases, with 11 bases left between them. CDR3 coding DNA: TGTGCCAGCAGTGAACGGCAGGCTATTAATTCACCCCTCCACTTT. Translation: CASSERQAINSPLHF.

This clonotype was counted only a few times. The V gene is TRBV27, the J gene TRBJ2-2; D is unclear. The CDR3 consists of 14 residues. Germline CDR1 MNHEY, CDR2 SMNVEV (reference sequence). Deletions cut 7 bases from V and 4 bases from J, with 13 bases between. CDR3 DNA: TGTGCCAGCACCCGGACGATGAGCACCGGGGAGCTGTTTTTT. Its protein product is CASTRTMSTGELFF.

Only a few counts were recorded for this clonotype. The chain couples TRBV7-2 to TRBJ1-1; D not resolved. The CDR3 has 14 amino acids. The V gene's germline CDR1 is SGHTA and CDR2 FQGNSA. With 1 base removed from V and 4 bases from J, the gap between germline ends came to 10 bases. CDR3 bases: TGTGCCAGCAGCTTAGGTTTGGGTGGCACTGAAGCTTTCTTT. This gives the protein CASSLGLGGTEAFF.

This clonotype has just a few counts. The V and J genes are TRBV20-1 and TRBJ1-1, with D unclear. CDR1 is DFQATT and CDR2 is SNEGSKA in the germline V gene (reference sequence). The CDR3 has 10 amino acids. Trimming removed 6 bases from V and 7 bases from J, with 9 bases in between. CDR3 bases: TGCAGTGCGCTGGACGGTGAAGCTTTCTTT. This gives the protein CSALDGEAFF.

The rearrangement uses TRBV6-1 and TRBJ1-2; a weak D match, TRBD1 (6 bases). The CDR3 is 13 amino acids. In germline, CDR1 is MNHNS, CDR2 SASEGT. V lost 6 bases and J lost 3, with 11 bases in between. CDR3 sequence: CASSLTGHYGYTF. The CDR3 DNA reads TGTGCCAGCAGCTTAACAGGGCACTATGGCTACACCTTC.

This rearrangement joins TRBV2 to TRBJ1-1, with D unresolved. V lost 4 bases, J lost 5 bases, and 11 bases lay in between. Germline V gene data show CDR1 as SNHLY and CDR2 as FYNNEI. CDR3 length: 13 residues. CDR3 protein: CASSVPGATEAFF. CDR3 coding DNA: TGTGCCAGCAGTGTACCGGGAGCGACTGAAGCTTTCTTT. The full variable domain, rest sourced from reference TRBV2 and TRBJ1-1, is EPEVTQTPSHQVTQMGQEVILRCVPISNHLYFYWYRQILGQKVEFLVSFYNNEISEKSEIFDDQFSVERPDGSNFTLKIRSTKLEDSAMYFCASSVPGATEAFFGQGTRLTVV.

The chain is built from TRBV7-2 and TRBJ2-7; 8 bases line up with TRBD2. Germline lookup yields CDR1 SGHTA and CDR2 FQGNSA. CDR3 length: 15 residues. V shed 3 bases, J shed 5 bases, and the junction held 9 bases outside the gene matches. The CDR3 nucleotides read TGTGCCAGCAGCTTGGGAGTCGGGGGGGCCCACGAGCAGTACTTC. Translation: CASSLGVGGAHEQYF. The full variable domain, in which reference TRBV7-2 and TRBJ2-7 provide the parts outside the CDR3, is GAGVSQSPSNKVTEKGKDVELRCDPISGHTALYWYRQSLGQGLEFLIYFQGNSAPDKSGLPSDRFSAERTGGSVSTLTIQRTQQEDSAVYLCASSLGVGGAHEQYFGPGTRLTVT.

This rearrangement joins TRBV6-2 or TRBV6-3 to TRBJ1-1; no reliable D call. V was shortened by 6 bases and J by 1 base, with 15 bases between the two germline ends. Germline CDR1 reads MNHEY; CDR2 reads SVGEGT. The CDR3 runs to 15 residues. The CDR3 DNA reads TGTGCCAGCAGCGGGCTGGGCTCTCCGAACACTGAAGCTTTCTTT. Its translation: CASSGLGSPNTEAFF.

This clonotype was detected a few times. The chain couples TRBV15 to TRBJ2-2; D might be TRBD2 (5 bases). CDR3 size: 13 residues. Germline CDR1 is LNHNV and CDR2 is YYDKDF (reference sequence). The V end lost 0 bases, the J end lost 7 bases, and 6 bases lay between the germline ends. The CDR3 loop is CATSRDRGGELFF. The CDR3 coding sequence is TGTGCCACCAGCAGAGATCGGGGCGGGGAGCTGTTTTTT.